This T cell receptor beta chain originates from a study of blood T cell repertoires in COVID-19. The repertoire was sequenced with immunoSEQ multiplex PCR; TCRdb's copy has only in-frame clones and lacks some. The sample has under 300,000 clones; roughly 88% are singletons. The V end was cut by 2 bases, the J end by 5 bases, with 16 bases between. There are 15 residues in the CDR3. Germline V gene data show CDR1 as SEHNR and CDR2 as FQNEAQ (reference sequence). The TCR originated in a young man who had recovered from COVID-19. This chain links TRBV7-9 with TRBJ2-7; unclear D gene. Sample: peripheral blood. The CDR3 DNA reads TGTGCCAGCAGCTTACGGGTTCCTCCTCGTGACGAGCAGTACTTC. Protein product: CASSLRVPPRDEQYF.